In its sample, the clone carrying this TCR beta chain was seen a few times. The antigen is undetermined. This CDR3 has 14 amino acids. Trimming removed 7 bases from V and 3 bases from J; junction bases left unmatched: 4. Germline CDR1 is MGHRA and CDR2 is YSYEKL. Semi-nested PCR with Nested Universal Primer A followed constant-region reverse priming of full-length variable regions. One entry per CDR3 protein, called by TCRdb with MiXCR from the 5' RACE reads. The data contain about 32,000 distinct CDR3 sequences, 25% to 30% of them seen just once; the ten biggest clones take up about 2.2%. Treg sorting used a CD4+CD25+CD127-/low gate. General study findings and limits: Greatest tumor Treg TCR overlap was with tumor naive CD4+ cells.

This TCR derives from a female donor with breast cancer. This sequence joins TRBV4-1 and TRBJ2-5; 11 nucleotides agree with TRBD2. Sequenced: tumor-infiltrating Tregs sorted from the breast tumor. The CDR3 nucleotides read TGCGCCAGCACCCTGGGACTAGCGGAAGAGACCCAGTACTTC. This encodes CASTLGLAEETQYF.